Below, 9 T cell receptor beta chains from the same sample are listed, as sequenced in a study of tumor and adjacent non-tumor tissue in lung cancer. No cell sorting was done before RNA was extracted from the tissue. Three rounds of nested PCR, following a modified ARM-PCR protocol, produced the TCRbeta library. TCRdb reprocessed the multiplex PCR reads via MiXCR and lists one record per CDR3 protein. The sample lists approximately 100,000 distinct CDR3 sequences, approximately 82% occurring once. The sequenced material came from lung tumor tissue. These receptors came from an older woman with non-small cell lung cancer.

Notes on this clonotype: Given the absence of the conserved phenylalanine or tryptophan at the CDR3 end, a read error is likely. V is TRBV10-2 and J is TRBJ1-1; D possibly corresponds to TRBD1 (5 bases). In germline, CDR1 is WSHSY, CDR2 SAAADI. The length of the CDR3 is 15 residues. Here the CDR3 DNA reads TGCACCAGCAGTGAGTGGACAAGGGGCTACACTGAAGCTTTCCCT. The encoded protein is CTSSEWTRGYTEAFP.

With regard to this clonotype: The junction departs from the called germline gene at one end, perhaps through a read error. The chain recombines TRBV6-1 with TRBJ1-2, with D possibly being TRBD1 (5 bases). The CDR3 is 15 residues long. From germline, CDR1 is MNHNS and CDR2 SASEGT. DNA of the CDR3: TGTGCCAGCAGTGGCGGGAGAGGGGACTACTATGGATACACCTTC. It encodes CASSGGRGDYYGYTF.

Sample share makes this clonotype medium-sized. The rearrangement joins TRBV20-1 to TRBJ2-3, with 7 positions matching TRBD1. The CDR3 extends over 13 amino acids. Trimming cost V 4 bases and J 6 bases; bases outside gene matches: 7. The germline CDR1 and CDR2 sequences are DFQATT and SNEGSKA (reference sequence). CDR3 protein: CSATGQAGDTQYF. For the CDR3, the DNA is TGCAGTGCTACTGGACAGGCAGGGGATACGCAGTATTTT.

The chain uses TRBV11-2 and TRBJ2-1; maybe TRBD2 (6 bases). There are 15 residues in the CDR3. The germline gives CDR1 SGHAT, CDR2 FQNNGV. The CDR3 here is CTISKTGTAGSEQFF. CDR3 coding DNA: TGTACCATCAGCAAAACCGGGACGGCCGGGAGCGAGCAGTTCTTC.

This clonotype has only a few counts. A much bigger clone sits one base away, suggesting this may be a read error. The J gene is TRBJ2-6, the V gene TRBV10-1; D is perhaps TRBD1 (6 bases). V dropped 11 bases and J dropped 2 bases, with 10 bases sitting between them. Germline V lookup: CDR1 WNHNN, CDR2 SYGVQD (reference sequence). CDR3 length: 13 amino acids. CDR3 DNA sequence: TGCGCCTGTGGACAGACTGGGGCCAACGTCCTGACTTTC. Translated, it gives CACGQTGANVLTF.

Concerning this clonotype: It may be a read error: a sequence one base away is much more abundant. This rearrangement joins TRBV10-1 to TRBJ2-7; D may be TRBD1 (6 bases). V lost 8 bases to trimming and J lost 6 bases, with 20 bases between them. The CDR3 runs to 14 residues. Germline values: CDR1 WNHNN, CDR2 SYGVQD (reference sequence). This chain's CDR3 is CASDSKARGCEQYF. The DNA of the CDR3 is TGCGCCAGCGACTCTAAGGCCAGGGGCTGCGAGCAGTACTTC.

A note on this clonotype: An end of the junction does not agree with germline; a read error may underlie this. This chain connects TRBV6-5 to TRBJ2-5, with D tentatively TRBD1 or TRBD2 (5 bases each). The germline gives CDR1 MNHEY, CDR2 SVGAGI. The length of the CDR3 is 14 residues. This CDR3 is CASSVQGEEEAQYF. The CDR3 DNA follows: TGTGCCAGCAGTGTTCAGGGAGAGGAAGAGGCCCAATACTTC.

This clonotype occurred many times. This chain links TRBV4-1 with TRBJ1-2; D is undetermined. Germline CDR1 MGHRA, CDR2 YSYEKL. Trimming removed 1 base at V and 7 bases at J, with 16 bases between. CDR3 size: 15 residues. CDR3 residues: CASSQGGSGLGGYTF. CDR3 DNA sequence: TGCGCCAGCAGCCAAGGAGGGTCCGGATTGGGTGGCTACACCTTC.

For this clonotype: This CDR3 is missing its conserved last phenylalanine or tryptophan, likely due to a read error. The limits of the CDR3 on the DNA are not certain, so only TCRdb's listed CDR3 is given. The gene calls are TRBV29-1 and TRBJ1-2; the D call of TRBD1 is as the table states it, not checked on the DNA. The CDR3 is 14 residues long, counting both termini. Germline loops: CDR1 SQVTM, CDR2 ANQGSEA. CDR3 region: CSVVGGIQGQGYTL.